The present T cell receptor (beta chain) was sequenced within a study of T cell clonotyping in hematopoietic cell transplantation. Study-wide points: No sorting was done, leaving CD4 and CD8 contributions mixed. Recipient TCR diversity dropped after transplant; expanded clonotypes rose from day 30 to 180. Few recipient clonotypes overlapped donors; over 95% were de novo at given depth.

As to this clone: As yet, its antigen is unknown.

CDR1 is SNHLY, CDR2 FYNNEI, per germline. With 3 bases removed from V and 3 bases from J, the gap between germline ends came to 20 bases. CDR3 size: 17 residues. TCRdb keeps only in-frame clones here, not all; method: immunoSEQ multiplex PCR. This sample has about 16,000 clones; approximately 83% occur once, and the top ten carry 3.5% to 4.5%. The chain employs TRBV2 and TRBJ1-1; D possibly corresponds to TRBD1 (5 bases). The TCR comes from a woman between 35 and 50 years old in good health. Some clones in this sample may be carry-over from other donors' samples. The sample was peripheral blood mononuclear cells. The CDR3 DNA sequence: TGTGCCAGCAGTGACGTTGGGACCCTCCTCGGGTACACTGAAGCTTTCTTT. This encodes CASSDVGTLLGYTEAFF.